Included here is one T cell receptor (beta chain) sequence, with context. Its cognate antigen is unknown. The CDR3 extends over 13 amino acids. Germline V gives CDR1 SGHNT, CDR2 YYREEE (reference sequence). V was trimmed by 4 bases and J by 3 bases, leaving 11 bases between them. Samples were taken at baseline and on day 1 of cycles 4 and 7. This sample was taken from a study of OX40 agonist ivuxolimab in advanced cancers. About the research overall: Patients were given ivuxolimab, an antibody that agonizes OX40 (CD134). Study-wide points: Dose levels from 0.1 to 3.0 mg/kg saw CD4+ and CD8+ blood T cells expand clonally by week 6.

Profiled with immunoSEQ multiplex PCR; TCRdb holds only in-frame clones, not every one. In the table there are nearly 45,000 clones, about 80% of which are singletons. This chain connects TRBV5-4 to TRBJ2-7; D may be TRBD1 (6 bases). The receptor comes from an adult with an advanced solid tumor such as melanoma, head and neck, liver or kidney cancer. Sequencing used CD4+ or CD8+ T cells sorted from blood, obtained in a trial of the OX40 agonist ivuxolimab. The CDR3 spells CASSTQGIYEQYF. CDR3 sequence (DNA): TGTGCCAGCAGCACACAGGGTATCTACGAGCAGTACTTC.